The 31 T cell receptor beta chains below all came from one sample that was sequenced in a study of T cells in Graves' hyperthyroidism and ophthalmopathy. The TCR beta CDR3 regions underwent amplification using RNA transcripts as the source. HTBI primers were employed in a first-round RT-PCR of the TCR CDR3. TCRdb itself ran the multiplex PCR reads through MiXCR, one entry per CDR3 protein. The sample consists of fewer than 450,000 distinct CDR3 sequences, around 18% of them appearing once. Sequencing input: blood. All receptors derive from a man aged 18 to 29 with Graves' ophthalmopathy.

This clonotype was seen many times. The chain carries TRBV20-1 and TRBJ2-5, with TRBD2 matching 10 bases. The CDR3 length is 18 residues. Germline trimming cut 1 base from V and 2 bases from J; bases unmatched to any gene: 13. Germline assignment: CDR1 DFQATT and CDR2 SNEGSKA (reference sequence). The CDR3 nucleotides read TGCAGTGCTAGAGCCGACTCGTCTAGCGGGGGACCACAAGAGACCCAGTACTTC. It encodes CSARADSSSGGPQETQYF.

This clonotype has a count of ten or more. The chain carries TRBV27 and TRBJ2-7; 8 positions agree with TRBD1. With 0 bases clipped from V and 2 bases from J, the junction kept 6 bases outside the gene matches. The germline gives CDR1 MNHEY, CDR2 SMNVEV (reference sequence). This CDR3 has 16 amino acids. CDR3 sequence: CASSLSGQGAPYEQYF. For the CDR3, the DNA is TGTGCCAGCAGTTTATCGGGCCAGGGGGCTCCCTACGAGCAGTACTTC.

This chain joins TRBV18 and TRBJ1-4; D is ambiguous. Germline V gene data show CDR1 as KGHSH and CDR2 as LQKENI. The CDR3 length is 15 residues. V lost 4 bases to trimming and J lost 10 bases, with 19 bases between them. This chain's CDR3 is CASSLTPGLSGKLFF. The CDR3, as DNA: TGTGCCAGCTCACTGACGCCTGGACTTAGTGGAAAACTGTTTTTT. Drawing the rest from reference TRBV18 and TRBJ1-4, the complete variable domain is NAGVMQNPRHLVRRRGQEARLRCSPMKGHSHVYWYRQLPEEGLKFMVYLQKENIIDESGMPKERFSAEFPKEGPSILRIQQVVRGDSAAYFCASSLTPGLSGKLFFGSGTQLSVL.

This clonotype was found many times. The DNA for the CDR3 is TGTGCCAGCAGCTTCTCTGAAGCAGGGGAGGGCACTGAAGCTTTCTTT. It is translated as CASSFSEAGEGTEAFF. The chain is built from TRBV11-1 and TRBJ1-1, with a weak D call TRBD1 (6 bases). Trimming removed 3 bases from V and 4 bases from J, with 18 bases in between. This CDR3 spans 16 amino acids. Germline V gene sequence: CDR1 SGHAT, CDR2 FQDESV (reference sequence).

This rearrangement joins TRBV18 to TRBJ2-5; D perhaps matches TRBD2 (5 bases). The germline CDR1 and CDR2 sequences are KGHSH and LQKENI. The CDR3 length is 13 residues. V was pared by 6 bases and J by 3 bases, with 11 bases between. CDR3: CASSLDWEETQYF. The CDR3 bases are TGTGCCAGCTCCTTGGACTGGGAAGAGACCCAGTACTTC.

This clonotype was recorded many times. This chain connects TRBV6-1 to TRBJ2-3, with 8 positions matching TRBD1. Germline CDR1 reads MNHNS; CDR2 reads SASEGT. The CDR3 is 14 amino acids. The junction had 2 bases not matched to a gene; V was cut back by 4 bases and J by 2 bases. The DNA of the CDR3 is TGTGCCAGCAGTGCAGGGGGCAACACAGATACGCAGTATTTT. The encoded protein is CASSAGGNTDTQYF.

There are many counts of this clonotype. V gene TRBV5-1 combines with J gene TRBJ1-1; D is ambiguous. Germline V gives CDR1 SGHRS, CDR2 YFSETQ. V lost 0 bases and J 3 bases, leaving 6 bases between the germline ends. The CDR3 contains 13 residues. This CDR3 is CASSLVDYTEAFF. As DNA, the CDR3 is TGCGCCAGCAGCTTGGTAGATTACACTGAAGCTTTCTTT.

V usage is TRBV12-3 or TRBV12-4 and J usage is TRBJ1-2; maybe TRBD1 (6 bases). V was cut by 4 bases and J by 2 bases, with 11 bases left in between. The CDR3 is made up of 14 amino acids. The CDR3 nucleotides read TGTGCCAGCAGTTCAACCAGGGGCAACTATGGCTACACCTTC. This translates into CASSSTRGNYGYTF.

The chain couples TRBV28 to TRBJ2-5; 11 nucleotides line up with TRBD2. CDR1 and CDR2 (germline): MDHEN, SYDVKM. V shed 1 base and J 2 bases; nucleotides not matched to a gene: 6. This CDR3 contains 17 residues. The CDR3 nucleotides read TGTGCCAGCAGTTTATCTAGCGGGGGGAGTTCACAAGAGACCCAGTACTTC. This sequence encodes CASSLSSGGSSQETQYF.

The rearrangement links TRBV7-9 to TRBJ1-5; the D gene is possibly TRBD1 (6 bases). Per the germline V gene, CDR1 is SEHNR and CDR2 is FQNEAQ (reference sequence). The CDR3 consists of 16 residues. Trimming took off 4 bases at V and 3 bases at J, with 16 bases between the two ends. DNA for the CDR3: TGTGCCAGCAGCTCAACCCAGGGGACCTACAATCAGCCCCAGCATTTT. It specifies CASSSTQGTYNQPQHF.

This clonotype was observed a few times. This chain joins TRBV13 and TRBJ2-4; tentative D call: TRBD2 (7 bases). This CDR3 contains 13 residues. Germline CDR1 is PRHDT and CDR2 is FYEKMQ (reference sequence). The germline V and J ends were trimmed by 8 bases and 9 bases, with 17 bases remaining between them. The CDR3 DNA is TGTGCCAGCGGGGGAGGGGGATCTGGCATTCAGTACTTC. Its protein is CASGGGGSGIQYF.

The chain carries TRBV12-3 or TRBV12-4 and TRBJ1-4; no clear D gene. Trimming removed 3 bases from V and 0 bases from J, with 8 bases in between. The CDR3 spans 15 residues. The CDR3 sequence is CASSFSRATNEKLFF. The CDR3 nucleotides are TGTGCCAGCAGTTTTTCAAGAGCAACTAATGAAAAACTGTTTTTT.

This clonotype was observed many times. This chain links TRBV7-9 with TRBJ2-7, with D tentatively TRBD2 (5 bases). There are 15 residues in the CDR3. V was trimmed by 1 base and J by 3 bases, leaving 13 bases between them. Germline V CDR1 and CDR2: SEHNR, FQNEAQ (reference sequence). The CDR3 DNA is TGTGCCAGCAGCTTAGATGAGGACTTGAACTACGAGCAGTACTTC. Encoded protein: CASSLDEDLNYEQYF.

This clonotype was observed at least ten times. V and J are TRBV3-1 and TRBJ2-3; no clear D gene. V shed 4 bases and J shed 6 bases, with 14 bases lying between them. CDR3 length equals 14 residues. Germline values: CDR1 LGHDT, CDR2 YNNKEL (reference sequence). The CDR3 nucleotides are TGTGCCAGCAGCCGGGCCCTTCAAGGGGATACGCAGTATTTT. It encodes CASSRALQGDTQYF.

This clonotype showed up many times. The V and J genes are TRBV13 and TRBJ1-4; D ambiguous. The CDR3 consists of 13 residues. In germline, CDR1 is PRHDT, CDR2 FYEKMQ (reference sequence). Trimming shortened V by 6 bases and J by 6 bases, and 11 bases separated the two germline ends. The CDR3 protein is CASREGRDEKLFF. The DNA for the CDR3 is TGTGCCAGCAGGGAAGGACGGGATGAAAAACTGTTTTTT.

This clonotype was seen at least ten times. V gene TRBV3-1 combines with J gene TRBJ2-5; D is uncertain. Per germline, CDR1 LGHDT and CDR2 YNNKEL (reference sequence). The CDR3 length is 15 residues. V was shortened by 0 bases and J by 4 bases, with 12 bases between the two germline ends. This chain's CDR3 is CASSQDVGFVETQYF. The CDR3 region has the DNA TGTGCCAGCAGCCAAGATGTAGGGTTCGTAGAGACCCAGTACTTC.

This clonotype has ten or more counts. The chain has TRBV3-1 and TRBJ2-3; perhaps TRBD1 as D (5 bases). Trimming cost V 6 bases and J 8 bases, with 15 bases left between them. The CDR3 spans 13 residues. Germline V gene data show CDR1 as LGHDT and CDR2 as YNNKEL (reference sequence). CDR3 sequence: CASSSQGPGTQYF. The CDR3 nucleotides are TGTGCCAGCAGTTCCCAGGGCCCCGGTACGCAGTATTTT.

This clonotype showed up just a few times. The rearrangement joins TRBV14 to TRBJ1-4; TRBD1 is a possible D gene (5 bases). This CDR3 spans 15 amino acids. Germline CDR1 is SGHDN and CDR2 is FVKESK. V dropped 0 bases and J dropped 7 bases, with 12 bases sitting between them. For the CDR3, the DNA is TGTGCCAGCAGCCAAGAGGGCTCGGGGGGTGAAAAACTGTTTTTT. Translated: CASSQEGSGGEKLFF.

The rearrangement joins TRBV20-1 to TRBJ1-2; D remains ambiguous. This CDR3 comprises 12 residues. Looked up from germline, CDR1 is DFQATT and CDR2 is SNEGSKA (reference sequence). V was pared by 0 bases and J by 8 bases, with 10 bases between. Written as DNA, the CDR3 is TGCAGTGCTAGAGAAGGGCTGGAAGGCTACACCTTC. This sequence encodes CSAREGLEGYTF.

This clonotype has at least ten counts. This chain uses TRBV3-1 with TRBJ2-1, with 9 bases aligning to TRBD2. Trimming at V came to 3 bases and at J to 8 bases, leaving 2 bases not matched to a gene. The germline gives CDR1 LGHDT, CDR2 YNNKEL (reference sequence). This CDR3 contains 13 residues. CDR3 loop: CASSHGTSHEQFF. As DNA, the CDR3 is TGTGCCAGCAGCCATGGGACTAGCCATGAGCAGTTCTTC.

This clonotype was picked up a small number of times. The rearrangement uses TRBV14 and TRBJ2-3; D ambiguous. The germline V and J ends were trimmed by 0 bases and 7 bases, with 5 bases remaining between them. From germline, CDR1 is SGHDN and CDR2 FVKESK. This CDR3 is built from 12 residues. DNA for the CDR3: TGTGCCAGCAGCCAAGATCTCTATACGCAGTATTTT. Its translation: CASSQDLYTQYF.

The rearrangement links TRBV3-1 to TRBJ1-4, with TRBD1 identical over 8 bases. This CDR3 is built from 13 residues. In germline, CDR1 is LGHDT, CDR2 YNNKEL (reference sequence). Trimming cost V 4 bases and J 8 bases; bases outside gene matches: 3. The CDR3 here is CASSPGTGEKLFF. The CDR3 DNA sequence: TGTGCCAGCAGCCCTGGGACAGGCGAAAAACTGTTTTTT.

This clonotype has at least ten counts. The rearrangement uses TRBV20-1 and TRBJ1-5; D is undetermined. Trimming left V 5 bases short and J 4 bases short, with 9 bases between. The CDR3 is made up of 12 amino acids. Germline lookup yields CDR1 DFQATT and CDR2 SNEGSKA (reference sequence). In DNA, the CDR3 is TGCAGTGCTTGTGACGGAAATCAGCCCCAGCATTTT. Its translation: CSACDGNQPQHF.

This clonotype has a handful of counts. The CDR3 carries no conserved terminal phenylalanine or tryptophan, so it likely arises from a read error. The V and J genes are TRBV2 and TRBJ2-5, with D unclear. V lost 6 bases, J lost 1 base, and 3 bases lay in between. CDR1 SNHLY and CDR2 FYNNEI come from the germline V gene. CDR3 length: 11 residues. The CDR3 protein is CASRAQETQYL. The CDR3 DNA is TGTGCCAGCAGAGCCCAAGAGACCCAGTACTTA.

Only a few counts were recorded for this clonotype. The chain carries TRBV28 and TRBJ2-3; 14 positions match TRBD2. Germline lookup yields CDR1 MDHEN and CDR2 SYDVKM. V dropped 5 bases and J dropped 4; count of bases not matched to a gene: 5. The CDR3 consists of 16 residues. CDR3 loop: CASSPTSGGAADTQYF. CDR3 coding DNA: TGTGCCAGCAGTCCGACTAGCGGGGGGGCCGCAGATACGCAGTATTTT.

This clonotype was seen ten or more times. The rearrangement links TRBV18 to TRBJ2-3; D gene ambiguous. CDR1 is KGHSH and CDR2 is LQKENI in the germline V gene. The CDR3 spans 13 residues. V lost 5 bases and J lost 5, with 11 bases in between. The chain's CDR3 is CASSSLIGDTQYF. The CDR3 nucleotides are TGTGCCAGCTCATCCCTCATCGGAGATACGCAGTATTTT.

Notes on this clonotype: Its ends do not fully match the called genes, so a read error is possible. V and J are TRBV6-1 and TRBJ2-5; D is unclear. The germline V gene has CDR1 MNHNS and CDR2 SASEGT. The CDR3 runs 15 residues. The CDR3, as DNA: TGTGCCAGCAGTGAAACGCGACAAGGTCAAGAGACCCGGTACTTC. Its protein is CASSETRQGQETRYF.

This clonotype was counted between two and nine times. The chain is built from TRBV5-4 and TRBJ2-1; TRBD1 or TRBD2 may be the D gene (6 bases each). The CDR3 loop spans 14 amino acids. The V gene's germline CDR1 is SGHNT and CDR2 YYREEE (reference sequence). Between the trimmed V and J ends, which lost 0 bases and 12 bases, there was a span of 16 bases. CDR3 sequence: CASSLAGGPAVQFF. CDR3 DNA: TGTGCCAGCAGCTTGGCCGGGGGCCCGGCCGTGCAGTTCTTC.

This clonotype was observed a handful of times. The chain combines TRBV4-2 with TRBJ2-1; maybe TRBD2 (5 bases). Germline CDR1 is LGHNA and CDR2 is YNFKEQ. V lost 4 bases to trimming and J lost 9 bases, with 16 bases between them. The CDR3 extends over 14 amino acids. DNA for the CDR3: TGTGCCAGCAGCCCCCGGACTGGCCTTATTGAGCAGTTCTTC. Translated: CASSPRTGLIEQFF.

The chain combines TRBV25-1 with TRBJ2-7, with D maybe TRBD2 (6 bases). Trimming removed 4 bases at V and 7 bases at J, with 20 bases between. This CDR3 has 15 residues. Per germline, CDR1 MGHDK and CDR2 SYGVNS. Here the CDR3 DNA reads TGTGCCAGCAGTGGTGGAGGGATCTATATCGGTGAGCAGTACTTC. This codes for CASSGGGIYIGEQYF.

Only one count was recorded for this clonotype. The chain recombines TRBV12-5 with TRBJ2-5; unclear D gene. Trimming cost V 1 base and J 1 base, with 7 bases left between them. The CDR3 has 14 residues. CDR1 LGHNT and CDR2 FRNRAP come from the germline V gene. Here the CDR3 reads CASGLGLLQETQYF. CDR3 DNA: TGTGCTAGTGGTTTGGGACTGCTCCAAGAGACCCAGTACTTC. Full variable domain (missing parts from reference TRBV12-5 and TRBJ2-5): DARVTQTPRHKVTEMGQEVTMRCQPILGHNTVFWYRQTMMQGLELLAYFRNRAPLDDSGMPKDRFSAEMPDATLATLKIQPSEPRDSAVYFCASGLGLLQETQYFGPGTRLLVL.